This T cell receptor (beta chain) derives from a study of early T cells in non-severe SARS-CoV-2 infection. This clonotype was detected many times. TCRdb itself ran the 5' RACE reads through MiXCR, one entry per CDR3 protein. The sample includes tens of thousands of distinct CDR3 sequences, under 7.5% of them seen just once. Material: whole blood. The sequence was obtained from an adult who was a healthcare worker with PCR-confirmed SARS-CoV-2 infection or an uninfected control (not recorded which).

The CDR3 protein is CASTLMGFGNTIYF. The CDR3, as DNA: TGTGCCAGCACCCTAATGGGGTTCGGAAACACCATATATTTT. V is TRBV12-3 or TRBV12-4 and J is TRBJ1-3; D not resolved. V lost 7 bases and J 4 bases, leaving 14 bases between the germline ends. This CDR3 is built from 14 residues.